This is a list of T cell receptor beta chains from one sample in a study of human T cells and chemical hapten exposure. TCRdb itself ran the RACE reads through MiXCR, one entry per CDR3 protein. The sample yields about 96,000 distinct CDR3 sequences, about 9.6% seen once. The sequencing used whole blood, collected in connection with sensitization to the hapten diphenylcyclopropenone (DPC). Receptors originate from a woman aged 40 to 55 with alopecia areata. Some clones in this sample may be carry-over from other donors' samples. The CDR3 runs from the conserved cysteine through the conserved F or W. A D gene is named only where the DNA matches it firmly. A clone size is listed for some rows: how often the clone was seen (once, few, many), or a class if it is expanded.

j_call	clone_size	v_call	d_call	cdr3_aa	cdr3_nt
TRBJ1-5	few	TRBV12-3/TRBV12-4	TRBD1	CASSLTGEGQPQHF	TGTGCCAGCAGTCTCACAGGGGAGGGACAGCCCCAGCATTTT
TRBJ2-3	once	TRBV4-3	.	CASSQDSWRSQYF	TGCGCCAGCAGCCAAGATTCTTGGAGGTCGCAGTATTTT
TRBJ2-3	few	TRBV4-2	.	CASSQVGLADLIGGDTQYF	TGTGCCAGCAGCCAAGTTGGGCTAGCCGACTTGATTGGCGGGGATACGCAGTATTTT
TRBJ2-7	many	TRBV7-2	TRBD1	CASSSGQETVAYEQYF	TGTGCCAGCAGCTCGGGACAGGAGACAGTTGCCTACGAGCAGTACTTC
TRBJ2-7	.	TRBV18	TRBD2	CASSPEGLAYEQYF	TGTGCCAGCTCACCAGAGGGACTAGCCTACGAGCAGTACTTC
TRBJ2-5	few	TRBV12-3/TRBV12-4	TRBD2	CASSRMGTSGETQYF	TGTGCCAGCAGTCGGATGGGGACTAGCGGCGAGACCCAGTACTTC
TRBJ2-2	many	TRBV4-1	.	CATRAGGGRSGELFF	TGCGCCACCAGGGCCGGTGGGGGAAGGTCCGGGGAGCTGTTTTTT
TRBJ1-3	many	TRBV7-9	.	CASSGHSSSGNTIYF	TGTGCCAGCAGCGGGCACTCATCCTCTGGAAACACCATATATTTT
TRBJ1-2	few	TRBV7-8	.	CATSVPPTF	TGTGCCACCAGCGTTCCCCCGACCTTC
TRBJ2-4	few	TRBV6-2/TRBV6-3	.	CASRPYIGTYPKNIQYF	TGTGCCAGCAGGCCCTACATTGGGACCTATCCCAAAAACATTCAGTACTTC
TRBJ2-3	few	TRBV29-1	.	CSVAGRSTDTQYF	TGCAGCGTTGCCGGGAGAAGCACAGATACGCAGTATTTT
TRBJ2-1	.	TRBV6-5	TRBD1	CASSWTGGYNEQFF	TGTGCCAGCAGTTGGACAGGGGGATACAATGAGCAGTTCTTC
TRBJ1-5	few	TRBV27	.	CASSLSGGAGQPQHF	TGTGCCAGCAGTTTATCGGGAGGGGCGGGTCAGCCCCAGCATTTT
TRBJ2-7	.	TRBV28	TRBD2	CASSPAPGLAGSDPYEQYF	TGTGCCAGCAGCCCTGCCCCTGGACTAGCGGGATCCGATCCCTACGAGCAGTACTTC
TRBJ1-4	few	TRBV12-3/TRBV12-4	TRBD1	CASSQDRGGGEKLFF	TGTGCCAGCAGTCAGGACAGGGGAGGGGGTGAAAAACTGTTTTTT
TRBJ1-2	many	TRBV5-6	TRBD1	CASSLRQGDGYTF	TGTGCCAGCAGCTTGCGACAGGGAGATGGCTACACCTTC
TRBJ1-3	.	TRBV6-2/TRBV6-3	.	CASSSGTPGNTIYF	TGTGCCAGCAGTAGCGGGACACCCGGAAACACCATATATTTT
TRBJ1-3	few	TRBV30	.	CAWSIQGGNTIYF	TGTGCCTGGAGTATTCAGGGTGGAAACACCATATATTTT
TRBJ2-2	.	TRBV28	.	CTSIQWSGLNTGELFF	TGTACCAGCATCCAATGGAGCGGGCTGAACACCGGGGAGCTGTTTTTT
TRBJ2-1	few	TRBV12-3/TRBV12-4	.	CASSSRTVNEQFF	TGTGCCAGCAGTTCAAGGACGGTGAATGAGCAGTTCTTC
TRBJ1-2	few	TRBV30	.	CAWSPGTYGYTF	TGTGCCTGGTCCCCAGGGACCTATGGCTACACCTTC
TRBJ2-1	few	TRBV12-3/TRBV12-4	.	CASNLGGGSSYNEQFF	TGTGCCAGCAACCTGGGGGGCGGGAGCTCCTACAATGAGCAGTTCTTC
TRBJ2-7	few	TRBV7-9	TRBD2	CASSPGLAAPYEQYF	TGTGCCAGCAGCCCCGGACTAGCGGCCCCCTACGAGCAGTACTTC
TRBJ2-6	few	TRBV28	.	CASSFARAGANVLTF	TGTGCCAGCAGTTTTGCCAGGGCTGGGGCCAACGTCCTGACTTTC